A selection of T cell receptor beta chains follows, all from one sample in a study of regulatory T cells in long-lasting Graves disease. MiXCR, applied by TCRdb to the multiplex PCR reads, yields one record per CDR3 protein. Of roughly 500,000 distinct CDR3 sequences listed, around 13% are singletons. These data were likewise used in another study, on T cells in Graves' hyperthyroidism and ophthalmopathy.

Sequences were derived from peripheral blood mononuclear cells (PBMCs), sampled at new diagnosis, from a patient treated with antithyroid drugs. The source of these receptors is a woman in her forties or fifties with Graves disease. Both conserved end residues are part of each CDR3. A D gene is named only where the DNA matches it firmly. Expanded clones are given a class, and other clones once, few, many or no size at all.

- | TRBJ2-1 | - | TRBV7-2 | CASSLGSGPNEQFF | TGTGCCAGCAGCTTAGGGTCCGGGCCCAATGAGCAGTTCTTC
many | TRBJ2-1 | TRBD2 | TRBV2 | CASVGLAAPYNEQFF | TGTGCCAGCGTGGGACTAGCGGCCCCCTACAATGAGCAGTTCTTC
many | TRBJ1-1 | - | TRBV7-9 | CASSFREMNTEAFF | TGTGCCAGCAGCTTCCGCGAAATGAACACTGAAGCTTTCTTT
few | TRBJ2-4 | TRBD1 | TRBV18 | CASSPRTGENIQYF | TGTGCCAGCTCACCTAGGACAGGAGAAAACATTCAGTACTTC
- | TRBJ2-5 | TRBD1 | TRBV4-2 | CASRKTGGQETQYF | TGTGCCAGCAGAAAGACAGGGGGCCAAGAGACCCAGTACTTC
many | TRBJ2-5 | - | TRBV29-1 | CSVELPQETQYF | TGCAGCGTTGAACTCCCACAAGAGACCCAGTACTTC
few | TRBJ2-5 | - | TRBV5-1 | CASSLVGLALETQYF | TGCGCCAGCAGCTTGGTAGGGCTAGCGCTAGAGACCCAGTACTTC
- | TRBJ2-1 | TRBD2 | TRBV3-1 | CASSQGGRAPSYNEQFF | TGTGCCAGCAGCCAAGGCGGGAGGGCCCCTTCCTACAATGAGCAGTTCTTC
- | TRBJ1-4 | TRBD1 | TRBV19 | CASSLTEGQGFGKLFF | TGTGCCAGTAGTTTAACGGAGGGACAGGGATTTGGAAAACTGTTTTTT
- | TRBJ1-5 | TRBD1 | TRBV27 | CASRGTGGNRNQPQHF | TGTGCCAGCAGAGGGACAGGGGGCAATCGCAATCAGCCCCAGCATTTT
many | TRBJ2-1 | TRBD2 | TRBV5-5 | CASRTSGSVYNEQFF | TGTGCCAGCAGGACTAGCGGGAGTGTATACAATGAGCAGTTCTTC